A selection of T cell receptor beta chains follows, all from one sample in a study of T cells after yellow fever vaccination. TCRdb recomputed calls from the 5' RACE reads with MiXCR, one row per CDR3 protein. The table has about 69,000 distinct CDR3 sequences, 5% to 6.5% seen once. This specimen consisted of CD4+ T cells sorted from PBMCs, obtained around 15 days after the first yellow fever vaccination. These receptors came from a man in his late teens or twenties who received the YFV17D yellow fever vaccine. Each CDR3 is given with its conserved first and last residue. D genes are given only for firm matches. Clone size is shown for a subset of rows, as once, few, many or a class of expanded clone.

J gene	V gene	clone size	D gene	CDR3 DNA	CDR3 protein
TRBJ2-6	TRBV5-4	few	NA	TGTGCCAGCAGCCGCGTAGGGGCCAACGTCCTGACTTTC	CASSRVGANVLTF
TRBJ2-5	TRBV10-3	many	TRBD2	TGTGCCATCAGTGGGGGTATAGCGGGGGACCAAGAGACCCAGTACTTC	CAISGGIAGDQETQYF
TRBJ2-3	TRBV20-1	many	NA	TGCAGCGCTATCGGTCGCACAGATACGCAGTATTTT	CSAIGRTDTQYF
TRBJ1-2	TRBV7-2	NA	NA	TGTGCCAGCAGCTCCTCGGTGGGCATCAGCCATTATGGCTACACCTTC	CASSSSVGISHYGYTF
TRBJ1-2	TRBV20-1	many	NA	TGCAGTGCTACCAGGGGTGGCTACACCTTC	CSATRGGYTF
TRBJ1-5	TRBV7-2	many	NA	TGTGCCAGCAGCTCGCCGGGGGGCAATCAGCCCCAGCATTTT	CASSSPGGNQPQHF
TRBJ2-2	TRBV4-3	many	TRBD1	TGCGCCAGCAGCCAAGAACTTCCGGGGACAGCGAACACCGGGGAGCTGTTTTTT	CASSQELPGTANTGELFF
TRBJ1-1	TRBV13	NA	TRBD1	TGTGCCAGCAGCTGGATACACAGGGGTGGCACTGAAGCTTTCTTT	CASSWIHRGGTEAFF
TRBJ1-5	TRBV7-9	many	NA	TGTGCCAGCAGCTACCAGGGAAGGGATCAGCCCCAGCATTTT	CASSYQGRDQPQHF
TRBJ2-5	TRBV4-2	few	TRBD2	TGTGCCAGCAGCCCCCAGGGTGGGGGGGAAGAGACCCAGTACTTC	CASSPQGGGEETQYF
TRBJ2-7	TRBV19	many	NA	TGTGCCAGTAGTATGGTCGCAGGTAGCTACGAGCAGTACTTC	CASSMVAGSYEQYF
TRBJ1-2	TRBV7-3	many	NA	TGTGCCAGCAGCTTAGGAGGGGGGGGCGACTATGGCTACACCTTC	CASSLGGGGDYGYTF
TRBJ2-3	TRBV5-1	many	NA	TGCGCCAGCAGCGTGGACACAGATACGCAGTATTTT	CASSVDTDTQYF
TRBJ1-2	TRBV20-1	many	NA	TGCAGTGCTAGGGTAACGGGGGAAATTGGCTACACCTTC	CSARVTGEIGYTF
TRBJ2-5	TRBV5-1	many	TRBD2	TGCGCCAGCAGCTTGGGGACTAGCGGAGAGACCCAGTACTTC	CASSLGTSGETQYF
TRBJ2-7	TRBV12-3/TRBV12-4	many	NA	TGTGCCAGCAGTATTTTACTAGGCGAGCAGTACTTC	CASSILLGEQYF
TRBJ1-1	TRBV7-2	many	NA	TGTGCCAGCAGCTTAGAGAGGGACACTGAAGCTTTCTTT	CASSLERDTEAFF
TRBJ2-1	TRBV6-1	many	TRBD1	TGTGCCAGCAATGGACAGGGAGGCAATGAGCAGTTCTTC	CASNGQGGNEQFF
TRBJ2-3	TRBV5-1	many	TRBD1	TGCGCCAGCAGCCAGACAGGGGTTAGCACAGATACGCAGTATTTT	CASSQTGVSTDTQYF
TRBJ1-1	TRBV4-1	many	TRBD1	TGCGCCAGCAGTAGGGACGGGACAGGGAACACTGAAGCTTTCTTT	CASSRDGTGNTEAFF
TRBJ1-3	TRBV24-1	many	NA	TGTGCCACCGAAGCGGCGGACTCTGGAAACACCATATATTTT	CATEAADSGNTIYF
TRBJ2-1	TRBV18	many	TRBD2	TGTGCCAGCTCACCGGGACTAGAAGCGTATGAGCAGTTCTTC	CASSPGLEAYEQFF
TRBJ2-1	TRBV9	many	NA	TGTGCCAGCAGACCCCTGAGCTCCTACAATGAGCAGTTCTTC	CASRPLSSYNEQFF
TRBJ2-1	TRBV4-1	many	NA	TGCGCCAGCAGCCAAATCTCGGGTGAGCAGTTCTTC	CASSQISGEQFF
TRBJ2-1	TRBV11-2	many	TRBD2	TGTGCCAGCAGCTCTGTCCCCGGGACTAGCGGTGGTTACAATGAGCAGTTCTTC	CASSSVPGTSGGYNEQFF
TRBJ2-7	TRBV2	many	TRBD2	TGTGCCAGCAGTGCGGCTAGCGGGACCTACGAGCAGTACTTC	CASSAASGTYEQYF
TRBJ2-1	TRBV7-8	many	NA	TGTGCCACCCGGTACAGTGGGACACCAGCCTTCTACAATGAGCAGTTCTTC	CATRYSGTPAFYNEQFF
TRBJ2-3	TRBV2	many	NA	TGTGCCAGCAGTGAAGATCGGGGAGATACGCAGTATTTT	CASSEDRGDTQYF
TRBJ2-2	TRBV20-1	many	TRBD2	TGCAGTGCTAGCGGGACTAGGGGCACCGGGGAGCTGTTTTTT	CSASGTRGTGELFF
TRBJ2-2	TRBV6-1	many	NA	TGTGCCAGCAGCTTTTTCCGGGGGGCCCCGGACACCGGGGAGCTGTTTTTT	CASSFFRGAPDTGELFF
TRBJ2-2	TRBV12-3/TRBV12-4	many	NA	TGTGCCAGCAGTCACCGTTCGACAGGCTCCGGGGAGCTGTTTTTT	CASSHRSTGSGELFF
TRBJ2-2	TRBV4-2	many	NA	TGTGCCAGCAGCCAAGCGTTTTTAGGGGCCACCGGGGAGCTGTTTTTT	CASSQAFLGATGELFF
TRBJ2-3	TRBV27	NA	NA	TGTGCCAGCAGCCTCGGGAAAGGGGCCCCGCGGACGCAGTATTTT	CASSLGKGAPRTQYF
TRBJ2-7	TRBV7-2	many	NA	TGTGCCAGCAGTAATAACAGGGTCGGAAGCCGAAACGAGCAGTACTTC	CASSNNRVGSRNEQYF
TRBJ2-1	TRBV5-1	many	NA	TGCGCCAGCAGCCCTTCTCCTAGCGCAGGATACAATGAGCAGTTCTTC	CASSPSPSAGYNEQFF
TRBJ2-7	TRBV6-2/TRBV6-3	many	TRBD2	TGTGCCAGCAGCTTAGCGGGTTCCGCCTACGAGCAGTACTTC	CASSLAGSAYEQYF
TRBJ2-3	TRBV5-1	many	NA	TGCGCCAGCAGCTTTAGACAGCTAACAGATACGCAGTATTTT	CASSFRQLTDTQYF
TRBJ2-1	TRBV20-1	many	TRBD2	TGCAGCGCCCGACTAGCGGGGGGGCCCAGTGAGCAGTTCTTC	CSARLAGGPSEQFF
TRBJ2-3	TRBV7-3	many	NA	TGTGCCAGCAGCTTGAGAGGGGCTCAGGGGGGGACCTCAGATACGCAGTATTTT	CASSLRGAQGGTSDTQYF
TRBJ2-4	TRBV11-2	many	NA	TGTGCCAGCAGCTTAGGAGACATTCAGTACTTC	CASSLGDIQYF
TRBJ2-3	TRBV28	many	NA	TGTGCCAGCAGTTTCTCCGGGGGCGGCACAGATACGCAGTATTTT	CASSFSGGGTDTQYF
TRBJ2-2	TRBV5-5	many	NA	TGTGCCAGCAGCCCGCCGGGGGGCTTTAGGGAGCTGTTTTTT	CASSPPGGFRELFF
TRBJ2-5	TRBV7-6	many	NA	TGTGCCAGCAGTTCCCGCTTGACCCAGTACTTC	CASSSRLTQYF
TRBJ1-6	TRBV12-3/TRBV12-4	few	TRBD1	TGTGCCAGCAGCCGGACAGGGATCTATAATTCACCCCTCCACTTT	CASSRTGIYNSPLHF
TRBJ2-6	TRBV6-2/TRBV6-3	NA	NA	TGTGCCAGCAGCTACGACACTGCCGCGGGTGGCTCTGGGGCCAACGTCCTGACTTTC	CASSYDTAAGGSGANVLTF
TRBJ2-5	TRBV18	many	NA	TGTGCCAGCTCACCAATCGCCACACAAAACCAAGAGACCCAGTACTTC	CASSPIATQNQETQYF
TRBJ2-3	TRBV7-2	many	NA	TGTGCCAGCAGCCTCTGGGCGCGGACGCAGTATTTT	CASSLWARTQYF
TRBJ2-1	TRBV5-4	many	NA	TGTGCCAGCAGCTTGTCGCCGGTCCATGAGCAGTTCTTC	CASSLSPVHEQFF
TRBJ2-1	TRBV10-1	many	TRBD2	TGCGCCAGCAGCGGACTAGCGGGGTCGGTTGAGCAGTTCTTC	CASSGLAGSVEQFF
TRBJ1-6	TRBV5-4	many	NA	TGTGCCAGCAGTTCGGGGAATAATTCACCCCTCCACTTT	CASSSGNNSPLHF
TRBJ1-5	TRBV7-6	NA	NA	TGTGCCAGCAGCTTAGGGGGCCCCTTGGGGCAGCCCCAGCATTTT	CASSLGGPLGQPQHF
TRBJ2-5	TRBV12-3/TRBV12-4	many	NA	TGTGCGTCGGCCCTCGACCGGGAGACCCAGTACTTC	CASALDRETQYF
TRBJ2-1	TRBV7-8	many	TRBD1	TGTGCCAGCAGCCCACCCAGGGGGCGTCAATTCTACAATGAGCAGTTCTTC	CASSPPRGRQFYNEQFF
TRBJ1-4	TRBV2	many	NA	TGTGCCAGCGGGCTTAGAGCAACTAATGAAAAACTGTTTTTT	CASGLRATNEKLFF